This T cell receptor beta chain was identified during a study of T cells in pancreatic ductal adenocarcinoma. Findings of the study overall: Tumor samples had fewer productive templates and roughly 8-fold fewer unique clonotypes than blood. Tumors hold more CD45RO+ effector T cells, which may bias toward lower diversity. The resected cohort was biased toward the minority with early-stage disease.

Profiling relied on immunoSEQ multiplex PCR, and the TCRdb table lists in-frame clones only, not all of them. The repertoire holds around 100,000 clones, with 90% to 95% as singletons. A note on this clone: The antigen is undetermined.

The selected patients with pancreatic ductal adenocarcinoma had surgery but no neoadjuvant therapy. V dropped 3 bases and J dropped 4; count of bases not matched to a gene: 5. Germline V gene lookup returns CDR1 SGHTA and CDR2 FQGNSA. The CDR3 covers 15 residues. The chain has TRBV7-2 and TRBJ2-3; 9 bases map to TRBD2. Material for sequencing was PBMCs. This clonotype was obtained from a human donor with pancreatic ductal adenocarcinoma. CDR3 in DNA: TGTGCCAGCAGCTTCCTAGCGGGAAGGGCAGATACGCAGTATTTT. Its protein product is CASSFLAGRADTQYF.